The 18 T cell receptor beta chains reported below all come from one sample, sequenced in a study of sequential checkpoint blockade in melanoma (dated by TCRdb to the late 2010s). The library was prepared using the immunoSEQ multiplex PCR assay. Sourced from immuneACCESS, this table was stored by TCRdb with only in-frame sequences that have V and J called. A share of the clones is absent; for the studies checked, an unresolved V gene accounts for under half, and the remainder has no known explanation. For this sample the table gives some 5,700 clones, of which 48% were detected only once. Of the sample, around 27% is held by the ten largest clones. This specimen's treatment or condition label, per the study, means: randomized to nivolumab then ipilimumab (arm A) or the reverse (arm B). The sample was CD8+ T cells sorted from blood (inferred from file names), taken from a patient given nivolumab and ipilimumab in sequence. All receptors come from a human patient with melanoma. Some clones in this sample may be carry-over from other donors' samples.

The J gene is TRBJ1-4, the V gene TRBV2; 9 nucleotides line up with TRBD1. Germline CDR1 SNHLY, CDR2 FYNNEI. After removal of 3 bases from V and 6 bases from J, the junction contained 2 bases not matched to a gene. There are 14 residues in the CDR3. The CDR3 loop reads CASSDTGGYEKLFF. The DNA of the CDR3 is TGTGCCAGCAGTGATACAGGGGGCTATGAAAAACTGTTTTTT.

The chain carries TRBV5-5 and TRBJ2-7; 7 nucleotides match TRBD1. CDR1 is SGHKS and CDR2 is YYEKEE in the germline V gene (reference sequence). V lost 0 bases to trimming and J lost 3 bases; unmatched junction nucleotides: 9. This CDR3 spans 16 amino acids. CDR3 sequence (DNA): TGTGCCAGCAGCTTGGCCCTGGGACAGCAGGACTACGAGCAGTACTTC. This encodes CASSLALGQQDYEQYF.

A few counts support this clone. This chain links TRBV7-9 with TRBJ2-7, with 7 bases fitting TRBD1. V trimming: 2 bases; J trimming: 3 bases; junction bases outside the gene matches: 4. CDR1 is SEHNR and CDR2 is FQNEAQ in the germline V gene (reference sequence). The CDR3 is made up of 14 amino acids. CDR3 DNA sequence: TGTGCCAGCAGCTTAACAGGGGAAGGCTACGAGCAGTACTTC. It yields the protein CASSLTGEGYEQYF.

In this sample, this clone turned up a few times. The chain is built from TRBV2 and TRBJ2-7; D gene ambiguous. Germline CDR1 reads SNHLY; CDR2 reads FYNNEI. V was clipped by 7 bases and J by 5 bases, with 18 bases between them. This CDR3 has 14 amino acids. CDR3 residues: CASTQIHDSDEQYF. In DNA, the CDR3 is TGTGCCAGCACCCAAATACACGACTCAGACGAGCAGTACTTC.

The J gene is TRBJ1-4, the V gene TRBV4-2; no definite D call. The CDR3 is made up of 15 amino acids. V dropped 4 bases and J dropped 0 bases, with 9 bases sitting between them. Germline V gene data show CDR1 as LGHNA and CDR2 as YNFKEQ. The DNA of the CDR3 is TGTGCCAGCAGCCGAACGAGGGCAACTAATGAAAAACTGTTTTTT. Protein sequence: CASSRTRATNEKLFF.

This chain joins TRBV27 and TRBJ1-5, with unresolved D. The CDR3 length is 13 residues. V shed 2 bases and J shed 9 bases, with 11 bases lying between them. Germline values: CDR1 MNHEY, CDR2 SMNVEV (reference sequence). This chain's CDR3 is CASSLGGAWPQHF. CDR3 coding DNA: TGTGCCAGCAGTTTAGGTGGTGCGTGGCCCCAGCATTTT.

V usage is TRBV4-2 and J usage is TRBJ1-4; D gene ambiguous. Germline values: CDR1 LGHNA, CDR2 YNFKEQ. V shed 0 bases and J shed 0 bases, with 14 bases lying between them. This CDR3 is built from 18 residues. The CDR3: CASSQEGLSFATNEKLFF. The CDR3 DNA sequence: TGTGCCAGCAGCCAAGAAGGACTCTCCTTTGCAACTAATGAAAAACTGTTTTTT.

The V and J genes are TRBV2 and TRBJ1-2; D remains ambiguous. V was cut by 0 bases and J by 4 bases, with 6 bases left in between. CDR1 and CDR2 (germline): SNHLY, FYNNEI. The CDR3 length is 13 residues. The CDR3 DNA follows: TGTGCCAGCAGTGAAGCGCATAGCTATGGCTACACCTTC. It yields the protein CASSEAHSYGYTF.

The V gene is TRBV19, the J gene TRBJ1-1; D possibly corresponds to TRBD1 (6 bases). The CDR3 sequence is 15 residues long. Germline CDR1 and CDR2: LNHDA and SQIVND (reference sequence). V was pared by 9 bases and J by 0 bases, with 17 bases between. CDR3 nucleotide sequence: TGTGCCAGCACCCGGGAAGGACAGCTGAACACTGAAGCTTTCTTT. This codes for CASTREGQLNTEAFF. Drawing the rest from reference TRBV19 and TRBJ1-1, the complete variable domain is DGGITQSPKYLFRKEGQNVTLSCEQNLNHDAMYWYRQDPGQGLRLIYYSQIVNDFQKGDIAEGYSVSREKKESFPLTVTSAQKNPTAFYLCASTREGQLNTEAFFGQGTRLTVV.

By share of the sample, this clone is medium-sized (0.01 to 0.1%). V and J are TRBV5-4 and TRBJ1-1, with D unresolved. The CDR3 is 12 amino acids. Germline CDR1 is SGHNT and CDR2 is YYREEE (reference sequence). V was trimmed by 1 base and J by 7 bases, leaving 8 bases between them. CDR3 in amino acids: CASSLRGNEAFF. Here the CDR3 DNA reads TGTGCCAGCAGCTTGAGAGGGAATGAAGCTTTCTTT.

Here the CDR3 reads CASSEVTGNVYEQYF. CDR3 in DNA: TGTGCCAGCAGTGAAGTAACAGGGAATGTCTACGAGCAGTACTTC. The chain couples TRBV2 to TRBJ2-7; D perhaps matches TRBD1 (6 bases). V was trimmed by 1 base and J by 3 bases, leaving 13 bases between them. This CDR3 spans 15 amino acids. CDR1 and CDR2 (germline): SNHLY, FYNNEI.

This clone was observed a few times. The rearrangement links TRBV13 to TRBJ2-7, with D possibly being TRBD2 (6 bases). The V end was cut by 8 bases, the J end by 3 bases, with 11 bases between. Germline-derived CDR1 and CDR2 are PRHDT and FYEKMQ (reference sequence). The CDR3 runs to 12 residues. CDR3 nucleotides: TGTGCCAGCGGGCTCGGGGGCTACGAGCAGTACTTC. It yields the protein CASGLGGYEQYF.

This chain uses TRBV14 with TRBJ2-7; 9 bases are a match to TRBD1. V dropped 4 bases and J dropped 4; count of bases not matched to a gene: 5. The CDR3 is 14 amino acids. Germline V gene data show CDR1 as SGHDN and CDR2 as FVKESK. In nucleotides, the CDR3 is TGTGCCAGCAGCCCCGGGACAGGGCCTTACGAGCAGTACTTC. Translation gives CASSPGTGPYEQYF.

The chain uses TRBV29-1 and TRBJ2-7; 7 bases align to TRBD1. The CDR3 extends over 15 amino acids. V lost 5 bases to trimming and J lost 1 base; unmatched junction nucleotides: 11. Germline loops: CDR1 SQVTM, CDR2 ANQGSEA. CDR3 nucleotides: TGCAGCGTTATTCCATGGGGGACAGCATCCTACGAGCAGTACTTC. Encoded protein: CSVIPWGTASYEQYF.

This chain uses TRBV2 with TRBJ1-2; 7 nucleotides agree with TRBD1. The CDR3 sequence is 14 residues long. Germline loops: CDR1 SNHLY, CDR2 FYNNEI. V gave up 3 bases and J gave up 4 bases; unmatched junction bases: 5. In nucleotides, the CDR3 is TGTGCCAGCAGTGATGACAGGGTAACCTATGGCTACACCTTC. Protein product: CASSDDRVTYGYTF.

The chain employs TRBV6-5 and TRBJ2-2; D is undetermined. Germline CDR1 and CDR2: MNHEY and SVGAGI. V was pared by 7 bases and J by 8 bases, with 8 bases between. This CDR3 has 11 amino acids. The CDR3 DNA reads TGTGCCAGCACCCACGGGGGGGAGCTGTTTTTT. Translated, it gives CASTHGGELFF.

V usage is TRBV6-6 and J usage is TRBJ2-7; 8 positions match TRBD2. Unmatched junction bases numbered 8, after V lost 4 bases and J lost 0 bases. Germline V gives CDR1 MNHNY, CDR2 SVGAGI (reference sequence). This CDR3 has 16 amino acids. Here the CDR3 reads CASSLSPGTSSYEQYF. The DNA of the CDR3 is TGTGCCAGCAGTTTGTCCCCCGGGACTAGCTCCTACGAGCAGTACTTC.

This rearrangement joins TRBV7-9 to TRBJ2-3; no reliable D call. The CDR3 sequence is 14 residues long. Germline CDR1 SEHNR, CDR2 FQNEAQ (reference sequence). V lost 5 bases and J 0 bases, leaving 9 bases between the germline ends. The CDR3 region is CASSVADSTDTQYF. DNA of the CDR3: TGTGCCAGCAGCGTGGCGGATAGCACAGATACGCAGTATTTT.